These 30 T cell receptor beta chains were all obtained from the same sample, sequenced in a study of T cell clonality in common variable immunodeficiency. Clones were sequenced by immunoSEQ multiplex PCR, and TCRdb holds only the in-frame ones, with some missing. This sample comprises about 66,000 clones, none seen once only. Specimen: peripheral blood mononuclear cells. Receptors originate from a person aged 18 to 75 in good health.

This clone came up many times. The read ends 3 residues shy of where the CDR3 ends; the end is completed using the germline J gene. The rearrangement links TRBV20-1 to TRBJ2-3; D unclear. The CDR3 is made up of 11 amino acids. V lost 5 bases, J lost 0 bases, and 3 bases lay in between. Germline lookup yields CDR1 DFQATT and CDR2 SNEGSKA (reference sequence). The CDR3 DNA, read in part, is TGCAGTGCTTCTAGCACAGATACG. It encodes CSASSTDT. The whole CDR3 sequence reads CSASSTDTQYF.

The sample holds many counts of this clone. The read finishes 3 residues shy of the CDR3 end, and the germline J gene is used to complete it. The chain is built from TRBV18 and TRBJ1-5; a weak D match, TRBD1 (5 bases). CDR3 length: 13 residues. Germline CDR1 KGHSH, CDR2 LQKENI. V gave up 3 bases and J gave up 7 bases, with 10 bases separating them. This chain's CDR3 is CASSPGPEQPQHF. The CDR3 bases that were read are TGTGCCAGCTCACCGGGGCCTGAACAGCCC.

This clone was found many times. The read stops 3 residues short of the end of the CDR3; the missing end is completed from the germline J gene. The chain has TRBV5-1 and TRBJ2-1, with 12 bases that match TRBD2. CDR1 is SGHRS and CDR2 is YFSETQ in the germline V gene. This CDR3 contains 17 residues. The V segment lost 3 bases and the J segment 0 bases; nucleotides outside the gene matches: 4. CDR3 residues: CASSSGLAGISYNEQFF. The part of the CDR3 DNA that was read is TGCGCCAGCAGCTCGGGACTAGCGGGTATCTCCTACAATGAG.

This clone occurred many times. The sequence runs out 3 residues before the end of the CDR3; the remainder is reconstructed from the germline J gene. The V and J genes are TRBV5-4 and TRBJ2-7; 9 bases are shared with TRBD1. The CDR3 consists of 14 residues. J gave up 2 bases and V 3 bases, and 3 bases lay outside the gene matches. The germline gives CDR1 SGHNT, CDR2 YYREEE (reference sequence). The CDR3 here is CASSWGTGTYEQYF. The sequenced part of the CDR3 DNA is TGTGCCAGCAGCTGGGGGACAGGGACCTACGAG.

Many counts were recorded for this clone. The sequenced part of the CDR3 DNA is TGTGCCAGCAGCGCACAGTACGAG. It codes for CASSAQYE. From start to end, the CDR3 is CASSAQYEQYF. This chain uses TRBV7-9 with TRBJ2-7; D is undetermined. The CDR3 end lies 3 residues beyond the end of the read and is filled in from the germline J gene. Germline V gene lookup returns CDR1 SEHNR and CDR2 FQNEAQ (reference sequence). V was cut by 5 bases and J by 4 bases, with 6 bases left in between. The CDR3 has 11 amino acids.

In this sample, this clone turned up many times. With the read ending 3 residues before the CDR3 end, the germline J gene is used to fill in that end. The J gene is TRBJ2-3, the V gene TRBV4-1; 7 bases align to TRBD1. Trimming cost V 6 bases and J 0 bases; bases outside gene matches: 6. Germline CDR1 MGHRA, CDR2 YSYEKL. CDR3 size: 15 residues. The sequenced part of the CDR3 DNA is TGCGCCAGCAGGTTTGGGACAGCTAGCACAGATACG. It codes for CASRFGTASTDT. The whole CDR3 protein reads CASRFGTASTDTQYF.

This clone came up many times. The read terminates 3 residues before the CDR3 end, so the remaining end is supplied by the germline J gene. The chain is built from TRBV7-2 and TRBJ2-3; the D gene is possibly TRBD2 (6 bases). This CDR3 is built from 15 residues. Trimming shortened V by 4 bases and J by 0 bases, and 11 bases separated the two germline ends. The V gene's germline CDR1 is SGHTA and CDR2 FQGNSA. The CDR3 protein is CASSSTGLSTDTQYF. CDR3 DNA, as far as it was read: TGTGCCAGCAGCTCCACGGGACTCAGCACAGATACG.

This clone was found many times. Coverage ceases 3 residues before the CDR3 finishes, and the germline J gene fills in the end. The J gene is TRBJ1-1, the V gene TRBV20-1; 9 nucleotides agree with TRBD1. Germline V gene sequence: CDR1 DFQATT, CDR2 SNEGSKA (reference sequence). This CDR3 is built from 16 residues. V was clipped by 5 bases and J by 3 bases; unmatched bases: 13. The CDR3 bases that were read are TGCAGTGCTCCTCCCCGCCCGACAGGGGGAGACACTGAA. Its translation: CSAPPRPTGGDTE. The complete CDR3 sequence is CSAPPRPTGGDTEAFF.

In this sample, this clone turned up many times. Sequencing ends 3 residues short of the CDR3 end; the germline J gene provides the rest. The rearrangement joins TRBV10-2 to TRBJ1-4, with TRBD1 matching 7 bases. The CDR3 runs to 15 residues. After removal of 8 bases from V and 4 bases from J, the junction contained 10 bases not matched to a gene. The germline V gene encodes CDR1 WSHSY and CDR2 SAAADI. CDR3 residues: CASSRGQTFNEKLFF. CDR3 DNA, as far as it was read: TGCGCCAGCTCCCGGGGACAGACATTTAATGAAAAA.

This clone has a count of ten or more. Read sequence stops 3 residues before the CDR3 end, and the germline J gene provides the missing end. The chain couples TRBV20-1 to TRBJ1-3, with 7 positions matching TRBD1. Germline V CDR1 and CDR2: DFQATT, SNEGSKA (reference sequence). This CDR3 spans 14 amino acids. The DNA read from the CDR3 is TGCAGCGTCCGGGACAGAAGCTCTGGAAACACC. Protein sequence: CSVRDRSSGNT. The complete CDR3 protein is CSVRDRSSGNTIYF.

This clone was observed at least ten times. The read stops 3 residues short of the end of the CDR3; the missing end is completed from the germline J gene. This sequence joins TRBV19 and TRBJ2-1, with D hard to call. This CDR3 is 14 amino acids long. The germline CDR1 and CDR2 sequences are LNHDA and SQIVND (reference sequence). V shed 3 bases and J shed 4 bases, with 10 bases lying between them. Incomplete CDR3 DNA: TGTGCCAGTAGTATCGACACTGGATACAATGAG. This sequence encodes CASSIDTGYNE. The CDR3 in full is CASSIDTGYNEQFF.

This clone was observed many times. The CDR3 loop reads CASQTGGTYEQYF. The sequenced CDR3 bases are TGTGCCAGCCAGACAGGGGGAACCTACGAG. The chain links TRBV19 to TRBJ2-7; TRBD1 matches at 9 bases. The read gets to within 3 residues of the CDR3 end, and the germline J gene fills in the rest. CDR3 length: 13 residues. V shed 9 bases, J shed 2 bases, and the junction held 5 bases outside the gene matches. Germline CDR1 is LNHDA and CDR2 is SQIVND (reference sequence).

This clone was detected ten times or more. The read comes to an end 3 residues before the CDR3 does, leaving the germline J gene to fill in the end. V is TRBV24-1 and J is TRBJ2-1; 10 bases match TRBD2. This CDR3 is 15 amino acids long. V shed 4 bases and J 2 bases; nucleotides not matched to a gene: 1. CDR1 KGHDR and CDR2 SFDVKD come from the germline V gene. CDR3 protein: CATSEGTSAYNEQFF. The sequenced CDR3 bases are TGTGCCACCAGTGAGGGGACTAGCGCCTACAATGAG.

In its sample, this clone was seen many times. The read terminates 3 residues ahead of where the CDR3 ends, so the germline J gene completes it. V and J are TRBV2 and TRBJ1-5; no firm D call. The V and J ends lost 2 bases and 4 bases respectively, with 15 bases between them. CDR3 size: 16 residues. Germline V gene data show CDR1 as SNHLY and CDR2 as FYNNEI. CDR3 DNA, as far as it was read: TGTGCCAGCAGTGAACCCCGGCGGGCCGTGAATCAGCCC. The encoded protein is CASSEPRRAVNQP. The CDR3 reads in full as CASSEPRRAVNQPQHF.

Many counts were recorded for this clone. The read ends 3 residues early relative to the CDR3; the germline J gene fills the gap. The V call is TRBV6-1, the J call TRBJ2-3; TRBD1 is a possible D gene (7 bases). Trimming took 2 bases from V and 4 from J, leaving 16 bases between them. Germline lookup yields CDR1 MNHNS and CDR2 SASEGT. The CDR3 has 16 amino acids. The sequenced CDR3 bases are TGTGCCAGCAGTGAAACATCCGGAGGGGGCGCAGATACG. Its translation: CASSETSGGGADT. The entire CDR3 reads CASSETSGGGADTQYF.

This clone appeared many times. The CDR3 end is not reached by the read, which stops 3 residues before it; the germline J gene fills it in. This chain connects TRBV18 to TRBJ1-1, with a possible D match to TRBD1 (6 bases). CDR3 length: 14 residues. Looked up from germline, CDR1 is KGHSH and CDR2 is LQKENI. Trimming pared 4 bases from V and 6 bases from J, leaving 15 bases between. CDR3 DNA, as far as it was read: TGTGCCAGCTCACGTCGGACAGACGGGGCTGAA. It yields the protein CASSRRTDGAE. The complete CDR3 reads CASSRRTDGAEAFF.

This clone has at least ten counts. CDR3 bases read: TGTGCCAGCAGTGACGTAGGGACAGGGGAAGAGACC. Translating gives CASSDVGTGEET. Given in full, the CDR3 is CASSDVGTGEETQYF. The chain carries TRBV6-1 and TRBJ2-5; 10 positions agree with TRBD1. The missing CDR3 end, 3 residues past where the read stops, is filled in from the germline J gene. CDR1 and CDR2 from the germline V gene are MNHNS and SASEGT. Losses at the gene ends were 3 bases for V and 3 bases for J; bases not matched to a gene: 4. The CDR3 totals 15 residues.

This clone was recorded at least ten times. The DNA ends 3 residues before the CDR3 does, and the rest of the CDR3 is filled in from the germline J gene. The rearrangement uses TRBV20-1 and TRBJ2-4; TRBD1 matches at 10 bases. Per germline, CDR1 DFQATT and CDR2 SNEGSKA (reference sequence). This CDR3 has 18 amino acids. V was clipped by 6 bases and J by 0 bases; unmatched bases: 14. CDR3 in amino acids: CSAGQGELRTLAKNIQYF. The DNA read from the CDR3 is TGCAGTGCCGGACAGGGGGAACTTAGAACGCTAGCCAAAAACATT.

In its sample, this clone was seen many times. The read stops 3 residues short of the end of the CDR3; the missing end is completed from the germline J gene. The chain links TRBV19 to TRBJ2-3; D not resolved. The CDR3 loop spans 10 amino acids. CDR1 is LNHDA and CDR2 is SQIVND in the germline V gene (reference sequence). V lost 10 bases and J lost 4, with 6 bases in between. CDR3 protein: CATRADTQYF. The DNA read from the CDR3 is TGTGCCACCCGGGCAGATACG.

As for this clone: The CDR3 goes on 3 residues after the read ends, and that part is filled in from the germline J gene. The chain employs TRBV19 and TRBJ1-4; no definite D call. This CDR3 has 13 amino acids. Germline V lookup: CDR1 LNHDA, CDR2 SQIVND (reference sequence). V was clipped by 7 bases and J by 3 bases, with 9 bases between them. The CDR3 loop is CASNQRANEKLFF. Partial CDR3 DNA: TGTGCCAGTAACCAAAGGGCTAATGAAAAA.

Many counts were recorded for this clone. The read terminates 3 residues ahead of where the CDR3 ends, so the germline J gene completes it. The V call is TRBV5-1, the J call TRBJ2-7; 7 nucleotides agree with TRBD1. CDR1 SGHRS and CDR2 YFSETQ come from the germline V gene. The CDR3 consists of 15 residues. J gave up 2 bases and V 0 bases, and 5 bases lay outside the gene matches. The CDR3 sequence is CASSLGFGTAYEQYF. The CDR3 bases that were read are TGCGCCAGCAGCTTGGGATTTGGGACAGCCTACGAG.

This clone was detected ten times or more. CDR3 in amino acids: CAWGRPAGLMNTEAFF. The covered CDR3 bases are TGTGCCTGGGGGCGCCCGGCCGGATTAATGAACACTGAA. This chain links TRBV30 with TRBJ1-1; D gene ambiguous. The read ends 3 residues shy of where the CDR3 ends; the end is completed using the germline J gene. The germline V gene has CDR1 GTSNPN and CDR2 SVGIG (reference sequence). The CDR3 length is 16 residues. Trimming shortened V by 5 bases and J by 0 bases, and 19 bases separated the two germline ends.

This clone has at least ten counts. Sequencing ends 3 residues short of the CDR3 end; the germline J gene provides the rest. The chain links TRBV2 to TRBJ1-2, with a tentative D call TRBD1 (6 bases). V dropped 6 bases and J dropped 0 bases, with 14 bases sitting between them. The germline V gene encodes CDR1 SNHLY and CDR2 FYNNEI. The CDR3 consists of 15 residues. The CDR3 spells CASSARGGANYGYTF. The part of the CDR3 DNA that was read is TGTGCCAGCAGCGCACGCGGGGGCGCTAACTATGGC.

This clone has at least ten counts. The read ends 3 residues before the CDR3 terminus; that terminus is restored from the germline J gene. This rearrangement joins TRBV12-3 or TRBV12-4 to TRBJ2-3; unclear D gene. The CDR3 is 15 residues long. V was clipped by 3 bases and J by 3 bases, with 13 bases between them. CDR3 region: CASSFAGELTDTQYF. The covered CDR3 bases are TGTGCCAGCAGTTTTGCAGGAGAACTTACAGATACG.

Many counts were recorded for this clone. Read coverage stops 3 residues before the CDR3 terminus; the germline J gene supplies the remainder. The rearrangement links TRBV20-1 to TRBJ1-4; D remains unclear. CDR1 DFQATT and CDR2 SNEGSKA come from the germline V gene (reference sequence). The CDR3 totals 14 residues. Trimming shortened V by 0 bases and J by 3 bases, and 8 bases separated the two germline ends. The part of the CDR3 DNA that was read is TGCAGTGCTAGAGATCCCGAGGCTAATGAAAAA. Its protein product is CSARDPEANEK. The full CDR3 reads CSARDPEANEKLFF.

The sample holds many counts of this clone. From the germline J gene comes the end of the CDR3, since the read stops 3 residues before it. The chain joins TRBV20-1 to TRBJ2-7, with 9 bases identical to TRBD1. Trimming removed 0 bases from V and 2 bases from J; junction bases left unmatched: 5. Germline values: CDR1 DFQATT, CDR2 SNEGSKA (reference sequence). The CDR3 sequence is 15 residues long. CDR3 DNA, as far as it was read: TGCAGTGCTAGAGATAAGGACAGGGGCACCTACGAG. This sequence encodes CSARDKDRGTYE. The full CDR3 sequence reads CSARDKDRGTYEQYF.

This clone was observed a few times. The sequenced fragment ends 3 residues before the CDR3 boundary, so the rest is inferred from the germline J gene. V gene TRBV7-7 combines with J gene TRBJ2-2; TRBD1 is a possible D gene (5 bases). This CDR3 has 16 residues. Germline assignment: CDR1 SSHAT and CDR2 FNYEAQ (reference sequence). Trimming took 2 bases from V and 1 from J, leaving 11 bases between them. CDR3 sequence: CASSLLSQGNTGELFF. CDR3 DNA (partial): TGTGCCAGCAGCTTACTCAGCCAGGGGAACACCGGGGAG.

The table lists this clone with many counts. The CDR3 extends 3 residues past the end of the read, so its final part is completed from the germline J gene. The chain has TRBV4-2 and TRBJ1-4; possibly TRBD1 for D (6 bases). The V end was cut by 6 bases, the J end by 6 bases, with 14 bases between. Germline CDR1 LGHNA, CDR2 YNFKEQ. This CDR3 has 14 residues. This CDR3 is CASSTGRGDEKLFF. Partial CDR3 DNA: TGTGCCAGCAGTACAGGGCGGGGGGATGAAAAA.

This clone turned up a few times. The CDR3 bases that were read are TGTGCCAGCAGCTCGACGACACGGAACACTGAA. Its translation: CASSSTTRNTE. The complete CDR3 reads CASSSTTRNTEAFF. The chain links TRBV7-9 to TRBJ1-1; no clear D gene. The read comes to an end 3 residues before the CDR3 does, leaving the germline J gene to fill in the end. The CDR3 length is 14 residues. Germline V gene sequence: CDR1 SEHNR, CDR2 FQNEAQ (reference sequence). The V end lost 4 bases, the J end lost 1 base, and 10 bases lay between the germline ends.

This clone was recorded many times. The read is 3 residues too short to cover the CDR3 end, so that end is filled in from the germline J gene. The chain links TRBV28 to TRBJ2-2, with 7 bases matching TRBD2. CDR3 length: 15 residues. Germline V CDR1 and CDR2: MDHEN, SYDVKM. J gave up 8 bases and V 5 bases, and 11 bases lay outside the gene matches. The CDR3 bases that were read are TGTGCCAGCAGTGCCCATAGGGCGGGAGAGGGGGAG. This encodes CASSAHRAGEGE. The whole CDR3 is CASSAHRAGEGELFF. The whole variable domain, remainder taken from reference TRBV28 and TRBJ2-2, is DVKVTQSSRYLVKRTGEKVFLECVQDMDHENMFWYRQDPGLGLRLIYFSYDVKMKEKGDIPEGYSVSREKKERFSLILESASTNQTSMYLCASSAHRAGEGELFFGEGSRLTVL.